Listed below are T cell receptor beta chains from one sample, sequenced in a study of blood T cell repertoires in COVID-19. Here immunoSEQ multiplex PCR was the method, and the copy in TCRdb shows in-frame clones only, minus some. The sample carries around 150,000 clones, approximately 86% recorded once. Sequenced sample: peripheral blood. The receptors were gathered from a woman in her sixties with active or convalescent COVID-19. Each CDR3 is given with its conserved first and last residue. A D gene is named only where the DNA matches it firmly. Clone size is not always given. Where it is, it says once, few, many or a class for expanded clones.

v_call	clone_size	d_call	j_call	cdr3_aa	cdr3_nt
TRBV19	NA	NA	TRBJ2-7	CASTPSGAYEQYF	TGTGCCAGTACCCCCTCAGGGGCCTACGAGCAGTACTTC
TRBV2	once	NA	TRBJ2-7	CASSESRGYSYEQYF	TGTGCCAGCAGTGAATCCCGCGGGTACTCCTACGAGCAGTACTTC
TRBV9	NA	TRBD1	TRBJ1-3	CASSPQGGSGNTIYF	TGTGCCAGCAGCCCTCAGGGGGGCTCTGGAAACACCATATATTTT
TRBV2	NA	TRBD1	TRBJ2-1	CASSARAGGWSYNEQFF	TGTGCCAGCAGTGCGAGGGCAGGGGGCTGGTCCTACAATGAGCAGTTCTTC
TRBV15	NA	NA	TRBJ2-2	CATSRELIATGELFF	TGTGCCACCAGCAGAGAGCTAATTGCCACCGGGGAGCTGTTTTTT
TRBV5-4	NA	TRBD2	TRBJ2-7	CASSLAGRDYEQYF	TGTGCCAGCAGCTTGGCAGGGAGGGACTACGAGCAGTACTTC
TRBV18	NA	NA	TRBJ1-3	CASSPITATGNTIYF	TGTGCCAGCTCACCAATAACAGCTACTGGAAACACCATATATTTT
TRBV19	once	TRBD2	TRBJ2-3	CASSLGTSGTDTQYF	TGTGCCAGTAGTCTCGGGACTAGCGGCACAGATACGCAGTATTTT
TRBV20-1	NA	NA	TRBJ1-1	CSASLLQTNTEAFF	TGCAGTGCTAGTCTACTTCAAACGAACACTGAAGCTTTCTTT
TRBV5-1	NA	TRBD1	TRBJ1-1	CASSVPGQPNTEAFF	TGCGCCAGCAGCGTGCCGGGACAGCCGAACACTGAAGCTTTCTTT
TRBV7-9	NA	NA	TRBJ2-7	CASSFQGNPSYEQYF	TGTGCCAGCAGCTTTCAGGGGAATCCGTCCTACGAGCAGTACTTC
TRBV13	once	TRBD1	TRBJ1-5	CASSLGGTGGGQPQHF	TGTGCCAGCAGCTTAGGCGGGACAGGGGGAGGTCAGCCCCAGCATTTT
TRBV6-2/TRBV6-3	NA	TRBD1	TRBJ1-2	CASSSRQGGHYGYTF	TGTGCCAGCAGTTCCCGACAGGGAGGTCACTATGGCTACACCTTC
TRBV2	NA	NA	TRBJ1-3	CASSAQDSRFNTIYF	TGTGCCAGCAGTGCCCAGGACAGTAGGTTCAACACCATATATTTT
TRBV7-2	NA	TRBD2	TRBJ2-3	CASSPGRGGRDTQYF	TGTGCCAGCAGCCCCGGGCGGGGGGGCCGGGATACGCAGTATTTT
TRBV18	NA	NA	TRBJ1-5	CASSPQTLKGPSQPQHF	TGTGCCAGCTCACCCCAAACCCTAAAGGGGCCCAGCCAGCCCCAGCATTTT
TRBV14	NA	NA	TRBJ1-1	CASSRQGLSTEAFF	TGTGCCAGCAGCCGTCAGGGGCTAAGCACTGAAGCTTTCTTT
TRBV19	NA	TRBD1	TRBJ1-5	CASTGGDRGLIQPQHF	TGTGCCAGTACCGGAGGAGACAGGGGCTTGATCCAGCCCCAGCATTTT
TRBV2	NA	TRBD1	TRBJ1-1	CASSGQGIGDTEAFF	TGTGCCAGCAGTGGACAGGGGATCGGAGACACTGAAGCTTTCTTT
TRBV4-3	once	NA	TRBJ2-1	CASSQERDEQFF	TGCGCCAGCAGCCAAGAACGGGATGAGCAGTTCTTC
TRBV5-4	NA	NA	TRBJ1-2	CASSLGTEDGYTF	TGTGCCAGCAGCTTGGGGACAGAGGATGGCTACACCTTC
TRBV6-2/TRBV6-3	NA	TRBD1	TRBJ1-5	CASSGGQGANQPQHF	TGTGCCAGCAGTGGGGGACAGGGGGCGAATCAGCCCCAGCATTTT
TRBV19	NA	NA	TRBJ2-5	CASSLEETQYF	TGTGCCAGTAGCCTCGAGGAGACCCAGTACTTC
TRBV10-3	NA	TRBD1	TRBJ1-6	CAIREQGEHSPLHF	TGTGCCATCAGGGAACAGGGGGAGCATTCACCCCTCCACTTT
TRBV7-9	few	NA	TRBJ1-3	CASSSTGFSGNTIYF	TGTGCCAGCAGCAGTACAGGGTTCTCTGGAAACACCATATATTTT
TRBV19	NA	NA	TRBJ1-6	CASSDNTIFSPLHF	TGTGCCAGTAGCGACAATACAATCTTTTCACCCCTCCACTTT
TRBV4-3	NA	NA	TRBJ1-5	CASSQDPGQPQHF	TGCGCCAGCAGCCAAGATCCAGGCCAGCCCCAGCATTTT
TRBV9	NA	TRBD2	TRBJ2-1	CASSELAGGLDEQFF	TGTGCCAGCAGCGAACTAGCGGGGGGGCTCGATGAGCAGTTCTTC
TRBV3-1/TRBV3-2	NA	NA	TRBJ1-6	CASSQITNSPLHF	TGTGCCAGCAGCCAAATCACAAATTCACCCCTCCACTTT
TRBV19	NA	NA	TRBJ1-2	CASTQQQVGDYGYTF	TGTGCCAGTACCCAACAACAGGTCGGAGACTATGGCTACACCTTC
TRBV7-2	NA	NA	TRBJ2-3	CASSLRLADTQYF	TGTGCCAGCAGCTTGAGATTGGCAGATACGCAGTATTTT
TRBV7-6	NA	NA	TRBJ1-1	CASSLASSNTEAFF	TGTGCCAGCAGCTTAGCATCTTCGAACACTGAAGCTTTCTTT
TRBV5-1	NA	NA	TRBJ1-6	CASSLAGGGRSYNSPLHF	TGCGCCAGCAGCTTGGCCGGTGGAGGGCGGTCCTATAATTCACCCCTCCACTTT
TRBV9	NA	NA	TRBJ1-1	CASSALTGNTEAFF	TGTGCCAGCAGCGCCTTAACGGGAAACACTGAAGCTTTCTTT
TRBV6-6	few	NA	TRBJ1-1	CASLQGGRREAFF	TGTGCCAGCCTCCAAGGAGGACGGAGGGAAGCTTTCTTT
TRBV18	NA	NA	TRBJ1-2	CASSPQEYGYTF	TGTGCCAGCTCACCACAGGAGTATGGCTACACCTTC
TRBV9	NA	TRBD1	TRBJ2-1	CASSVGAGGASYNEQFF	TGTGCCAGCAGCGTAGGGGCAGGGGGAGCCTCCTACAATGAGCAGTTCTTC
TRBV19	NA	TRBD1	TRBJ2-7	CASSSGQGGGSYEQYF	TGTGCCAGTAGTTCGGGACAGGGTGGGGGCTCCTACGAGCAGTACTTC
TRBV27	NA	TRBD1	TRBJ2-7	CASSFETGGPYEQYF	TGTGCCAGCAGTTTCGAGACAGGGGGTCCCTACGAGCAGTACTTC
TRBV11-2	NA	NA	TRBJ1-1	CASSGRTVKNTEAFF	TGTGCCAGCAGCGGACGGACAGTAAAGAACACTGAAGCTTTCTTT
TRBV6-6	NA	TRBD2	TRBJ2-1	CASSPPAGVEQFF	TGTGCCAGCAGTCCACCCGCGGGGGTTGAGCAGTTCTTC
TRBV2	NA	NA	TRBJ1-1	CASRALGRDMNTEAFF	TGTGCCAGCAGGGCCCTTGGCAGGGACATGAACACTGAAGCTTTCTTT
TRBV11-2	NA	TRBD1	TRBJ1-2	CASSRPDRAYGYTF	TGTGCCAGCAGTCGCCCGGACAGGGCCTATGGCTACACCTTC
TRBV2	once	TRBD1	TRBJ1-2	CASILRQGGGGYTF	TGTGCCAGCATCCTCAGACAGGGTGGCGGTGGCTACACCTTC
TRBV19	NA	NA	TRBJ2-1	CASSEASTENEQFF	TGTGCCAGTAGTGAAGCCTCAACAGAGAATGAGCAGTTCTTC
TRBV5-1	NA	NA	TRBJ2-3	CASSLRVTDTQYF	TGCGCCAGCAGCTTGCGGGTCACAGATACGCAGTATTTT
TRBV2	NA	TRBD1	TRBJ1-5	CASSVGQGLNSNQPQHF	TGTGCCAGCAGTGTGGGACAGGGGCTAAATAGCAATCAGCCCCAGCATTTT
TRBV6-2/TRBV6-3	once	NA	TRBJ1-5	CASSDTSNQPQHF	TGTGCCAGCAGCGACACTAGCAATCAGCCCCAGCATTTT
TRBV7-2	NA	NA	TRBJ1-4	CASSRSSNEKLFF	TGTGCCAGCAGCCGGAGTTCTAATGAAAAACTGTTTTTT
TRBV29-1	NA	TRBD1	TRBJ2-5	CSVQQGVRETQYF	TGCAGCGTCCAGCAGGGGGTGAGAGAGACCCAGTACTTC
TRBV10-3	NA	NA	TRBJ1-2	CAISESDRRMRGYTF	TGTGCCATCAGTGAGTCCGACAGGAGAATGAGGGGCTACACCTTC
TRBV5-1	NA	TRBD1	TRBJ1-2	CASSLQGQGGLGYTF	TGCGCCAGCAGCTTGCAGGGACAGGGGGGTCTTGGCTACACCTTC